This is a list of T cell receptor beta chains from one sample in a study of Graves' ophthalmopathy and Graves' hyperthyroidism. TCRdb recomputed calls from the multiplex PCR reads with MiXCR, one row per CDR3 protein. The sample shows roughly 500,000 distinct CDR3 sequences, approximately 15% of them seen only once. The material sequenced was blood. The source is a woman in her 30s with Graves' ophthalmopathy. CDR3s include the opening cysteine and the closing phenylalanine or tryptophan. D genes are given only for firm matches. The size of a clone is reported for some rows only, either as once, few or many, or as a class for expanded clones.

v_call	d_call	clone_size	j_call	cdr3_aa	cdr3_nt
TRBV2	.	many	TRBJ1-2	CASRGLDINYGYTF	TGTGCCAGCAGGGGCCTCGACATAAACTATGGCTACACCTTC
TRBV6-5	.	many	TRBJ1-1	CASSYTPDMNTEAFF	TGTGCCAGCAGTTACACCCCAGACATGAACACTGAAGCTTTCTTT
TRBV28	.	many	TRBJ1-2	CASRPGINYGYTF	TGTGCCAGCCGTCCAGGGATCAACTATGGCTACACCTTC
TRBV7-8	TRBD2	.	TRBJ2-7	CASSRGLAGATRSYEQYF	TGTGCCAGCAGCAGGGGACTAGCGGGGGCGACACGATCCTACGAGCAGTACTTC
TRBV5-1	.	.	TRBJ1-3	CASSLLSGTDSGNTIYF	TGCGCCAGCAGCCTCCTCTCAGGGACCGACTCTGGAAACACCATATATTTT
TRBV6-5	TRBD1	many	TRBJ1-2	CASSSRDRNGYTF	TGTGCCAGCAGTTCCAGGGACAGGAATGGCTACACCTTC
TRBV7-2	.	many	TRBJ2-4	CASSSGTKNIQYF	TGTGCCAGCAGCTCGGGGACCAAAAACATTCAGTACTTC
TRBV12-3/TRBV12-4	.	many	TRBJ2-2	CASSLARVGELFF	TGTGCCAGCAGTTTAGCCCGGGTCGGGGAGCTGTTTTTT
TRBV20-1	.	many	TRBJ1-1	CSARDRVAEAFF	TGCAGTGCTAGAGACAGGGTGGCTGAAGCTTTCTTT
TRBV12-3/TRBV12-4	.	many	TRBJ2-7	CASSLYGGTTYEQYF	TGTGCCAGCAGTTTATACGGGGGAACTACCTACGAGCAGTACTTC
TRBV19	TRBD1	few	TRBJ1-1	CASHEITGAQAFF	TGTGCCAGCCACGAAATTACAGGGGCTCAAGCTTTCTTT
TRBV7-9	.	few	TRBJ2-4	CASSELGGTKNIQYF	TGTGCCAGCAGCGAATTAGGGGGAACCAAAAACATTCAGTACTTC
TRBV7-3	.	.	TRBJ2-4	CASSLDGAKNIKYF	TGTGCCAGCAGCTTAGACGGAGCCAAAAACATTAAGTACTTC
TRBV25-1	.	many	TRBJ1-1	CASSEVRVTEAFF	TGTGCCAGCAGTGAGGTCAGGGTCACTGAAGCTTTCTTT
TRBV24-1	.	many	TRBJ2-7	CATSSGGRAYEQYF	TGTGCCACCAGTTCAGGAGGAAGGGCCTACGAGCAGTACTTC
TRBV28	TRBD1	many	TRBJ2-7	CASRPSRDRGYEQYF	TGTGCCAGCAGGCCTTCCCGGGACAGGGGATACGAGCAGTACTTC